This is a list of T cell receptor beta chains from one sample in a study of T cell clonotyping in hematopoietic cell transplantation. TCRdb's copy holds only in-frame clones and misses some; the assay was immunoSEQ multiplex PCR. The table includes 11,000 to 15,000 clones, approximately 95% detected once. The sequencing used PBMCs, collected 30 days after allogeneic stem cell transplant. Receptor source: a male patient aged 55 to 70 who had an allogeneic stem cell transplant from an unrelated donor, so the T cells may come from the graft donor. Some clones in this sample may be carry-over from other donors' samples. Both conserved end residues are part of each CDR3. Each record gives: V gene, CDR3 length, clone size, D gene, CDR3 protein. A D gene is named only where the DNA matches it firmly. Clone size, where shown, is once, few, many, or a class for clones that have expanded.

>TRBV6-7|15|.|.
CASKRPGREDEGYTF
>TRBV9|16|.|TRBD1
CASSGGIGQGAIEAFF
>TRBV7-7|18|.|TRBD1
CASSLQPEGTGNFYEQYF
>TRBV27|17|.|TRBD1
CASSIMQGVTNTGELFF
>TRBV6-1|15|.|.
CASSEASDYNSPLHF
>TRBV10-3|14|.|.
CATNFGTEKETQYF
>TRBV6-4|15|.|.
CASSVADKTNTEAFF
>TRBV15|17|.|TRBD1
CATSRDAPRDSSYEQYF
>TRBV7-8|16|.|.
CASSWGAGYSNQPQHF
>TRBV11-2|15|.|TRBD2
CASSSRGLLAGELFF
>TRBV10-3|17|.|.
CAISESTGGPRAYEQYF
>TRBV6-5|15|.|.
CASSREGSNTDTQYF
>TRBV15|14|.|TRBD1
CATRTRQGEKGYTF
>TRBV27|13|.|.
CASSSQFSYEQYF
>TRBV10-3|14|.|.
CATKGDIGNQPQHF
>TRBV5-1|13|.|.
CASSLQRHYEQYF
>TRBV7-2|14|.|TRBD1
CASGNRGGESPLHF
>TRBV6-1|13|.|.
CASAPRQGNEQFF
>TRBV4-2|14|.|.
CASSPITDTDTQYF
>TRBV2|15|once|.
CASGSSSGGYNEQFF
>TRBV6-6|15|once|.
CASSQPSVGADEQYF
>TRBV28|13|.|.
CASSRVSGNTIYF
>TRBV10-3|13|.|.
CAISDGGRYEAFF
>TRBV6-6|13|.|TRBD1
CASRTGGDQPQHF
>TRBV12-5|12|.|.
CASGFGAYGYTF
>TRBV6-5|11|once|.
CASSQWPEQYF
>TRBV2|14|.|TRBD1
CASSVGTGGGGYTF
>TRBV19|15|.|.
CASSPRYRDGYGYTF
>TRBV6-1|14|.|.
CASRLTRGTGELFF
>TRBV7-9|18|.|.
CASSLARTGAATGNTIYF
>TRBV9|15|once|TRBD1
CASSVAGQVYNEQFF
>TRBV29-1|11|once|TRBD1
CSVDRTGTAFF
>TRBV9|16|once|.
CASSVGGGGAYNEQFF
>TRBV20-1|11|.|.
CSATDNYGYTF
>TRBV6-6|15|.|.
CASSYSGSRFDEQYF
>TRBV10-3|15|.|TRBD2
CAISESGGSSYEQYF
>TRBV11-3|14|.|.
CASSLDHNKETQYF
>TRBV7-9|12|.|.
CASSRTPGELFF
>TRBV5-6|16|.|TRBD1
CASSRRTGSKNDGYTF
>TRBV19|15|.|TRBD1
CASSPVAGGFYEQYF
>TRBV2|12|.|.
CASRDQRPEQYF
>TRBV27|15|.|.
CASSLVGSRSGELFF
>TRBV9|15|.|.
CASSVDGWRNTEAFF
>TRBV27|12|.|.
CASSGPFYEQYF
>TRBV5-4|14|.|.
CASSFRGPTDTQYF
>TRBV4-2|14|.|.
CASSQVSPNTEAFF
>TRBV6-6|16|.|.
CASSYPLGGERYGYTF
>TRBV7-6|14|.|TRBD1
CASSPSQGSYEQYF
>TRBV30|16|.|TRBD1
CAWRPWQGARNSPLHF
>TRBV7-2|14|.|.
CASSSSTRSYEQYF
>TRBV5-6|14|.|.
CASSLLDLRNEQFF
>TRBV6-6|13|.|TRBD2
CASREGGVGEQYF
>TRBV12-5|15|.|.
CASGLTPGRSIEAFF
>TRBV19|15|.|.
CASSTTQGLGETQYF
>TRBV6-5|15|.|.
CASSYDAAWRETQYF
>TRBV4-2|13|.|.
CASSQSLDSPLHF
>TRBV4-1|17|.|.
CASSQPLRLLKNTEAFF
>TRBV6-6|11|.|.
CASSEDGELFF
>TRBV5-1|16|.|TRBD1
CASSLVGAGTGDEQYF